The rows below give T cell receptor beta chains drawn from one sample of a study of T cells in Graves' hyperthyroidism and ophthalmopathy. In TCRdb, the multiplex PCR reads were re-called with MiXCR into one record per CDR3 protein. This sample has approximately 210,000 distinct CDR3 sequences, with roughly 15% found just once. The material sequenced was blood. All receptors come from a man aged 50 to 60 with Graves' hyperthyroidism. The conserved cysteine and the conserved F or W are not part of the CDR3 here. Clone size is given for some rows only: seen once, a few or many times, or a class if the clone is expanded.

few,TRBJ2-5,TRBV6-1,ASSEAGQY
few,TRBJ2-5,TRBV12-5,ASGDHRVVETQY
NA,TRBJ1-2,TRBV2,ASIPVKGRLYGYT
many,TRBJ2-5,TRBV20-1,SARDVKGVGGETQY
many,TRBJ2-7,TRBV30,AWSTTGGRGLNPYEQY
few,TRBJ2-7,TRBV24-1,ATSRADTYEQY
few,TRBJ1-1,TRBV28,ASSWTGWGTEAF
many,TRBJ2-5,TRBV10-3,AIRPGLAGGEETQY
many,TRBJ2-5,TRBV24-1,ATSDLLAGDLETQY
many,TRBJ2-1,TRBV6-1,ASKPGLAARSEQF
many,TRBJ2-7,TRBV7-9,ASSPAGLAGNEQY
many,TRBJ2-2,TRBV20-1,SARDRAGGLGGELF
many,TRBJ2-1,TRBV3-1,ASSHRDRGPNEQF
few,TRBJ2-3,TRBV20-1,SATSGQGPLGQY
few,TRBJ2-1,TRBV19,ASSRGFSYNEQF
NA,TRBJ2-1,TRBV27,ASSLQGTYSEQF
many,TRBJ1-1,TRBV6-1,ASRRGGTNTEAF
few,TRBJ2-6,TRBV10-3,AISEHQGPGANVLT
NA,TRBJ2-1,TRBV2,ASRTQGYEQF
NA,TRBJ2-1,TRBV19,ASSPRDRGNNEQF
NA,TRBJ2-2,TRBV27,ASTPGLAGGELF
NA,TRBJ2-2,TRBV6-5,ASSYTGTGFTGELF
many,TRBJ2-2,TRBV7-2,ASSGTRYTGELF
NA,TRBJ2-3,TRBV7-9,ASNLDRGREGDTQY
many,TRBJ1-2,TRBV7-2,ASSAPGRVYGYT
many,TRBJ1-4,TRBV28,ASRGGTNEKLF
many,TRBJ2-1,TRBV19,ASQLRAGGPLNEQF
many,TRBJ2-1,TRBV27,ASSLRGRAGNEQF
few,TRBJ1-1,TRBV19,ASSIGGSGLGTEAF
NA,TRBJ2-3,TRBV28,ASSRTQYGDTQY
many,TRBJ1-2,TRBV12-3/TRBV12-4,ASGVGVAGLRGYT
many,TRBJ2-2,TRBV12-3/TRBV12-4,ASSLGRGGNTGELF
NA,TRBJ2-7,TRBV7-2,ASSLGPDYEQY
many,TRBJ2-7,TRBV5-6,ASSRAGKSYEQY
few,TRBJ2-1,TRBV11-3,ASSLVGLAGNNEQF
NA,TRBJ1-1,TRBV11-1,ASSLAGGVAEAF
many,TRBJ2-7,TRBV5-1,ASSLLSSYEQY
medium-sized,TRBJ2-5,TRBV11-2,ASSSGQGAGETQY
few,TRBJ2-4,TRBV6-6,ASSYPEREGGDIQY
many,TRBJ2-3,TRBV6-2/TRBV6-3,ASSNVATQY
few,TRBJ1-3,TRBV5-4,ASSTASSGNTIY
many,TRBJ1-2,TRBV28,ASSPLGTGGYGYT
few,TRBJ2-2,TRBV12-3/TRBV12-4,ASSFSPGELF
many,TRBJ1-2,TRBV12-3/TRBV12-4,ASSLRQGARTYGYT
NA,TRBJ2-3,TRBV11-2,ASSSGGRFKTDTQY